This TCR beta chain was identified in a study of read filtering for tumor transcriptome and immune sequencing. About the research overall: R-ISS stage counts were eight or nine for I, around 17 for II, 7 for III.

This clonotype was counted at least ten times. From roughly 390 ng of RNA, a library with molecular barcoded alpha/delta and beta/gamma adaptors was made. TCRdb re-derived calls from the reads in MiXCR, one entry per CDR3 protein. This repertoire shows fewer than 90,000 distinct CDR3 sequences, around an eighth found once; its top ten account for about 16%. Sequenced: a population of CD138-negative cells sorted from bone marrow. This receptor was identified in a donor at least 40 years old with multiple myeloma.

The DNA of the CDR3 is TGCAGTGCTCGGCGGGACAGGTCTGAAAAACTGTTTTTT. It yields the protein CSARRDRSEKLFF. The rearrangement joins TRBV20-1 to TRBJ1-4; TRBD1 aligns across 8 bases. Trimming removed 5 bases from V and 7 bases from J; junction bases left unmatched: 6. The CDR3 length is 13 residues. CDR1 is DFQATT and CDR2 is SNEGSKA in the germline V gene (reference sequence).